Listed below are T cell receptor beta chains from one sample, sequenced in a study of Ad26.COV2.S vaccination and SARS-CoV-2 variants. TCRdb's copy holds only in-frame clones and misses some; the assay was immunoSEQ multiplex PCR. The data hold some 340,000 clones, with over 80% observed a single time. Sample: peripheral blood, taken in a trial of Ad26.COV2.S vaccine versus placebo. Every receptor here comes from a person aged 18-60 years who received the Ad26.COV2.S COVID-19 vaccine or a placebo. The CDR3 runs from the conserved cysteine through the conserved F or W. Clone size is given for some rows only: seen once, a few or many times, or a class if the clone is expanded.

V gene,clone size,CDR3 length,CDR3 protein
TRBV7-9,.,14,CASSLGQINEKLFF
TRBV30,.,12,CAWSSGGRGYTF
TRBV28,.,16,CASSLVGGNSGNTIYF
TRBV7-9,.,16,CASRSGWGDGVETQYF
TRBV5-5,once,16,CASSVGLTGGTETQYF
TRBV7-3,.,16,CASSSPSGASYNEQFF
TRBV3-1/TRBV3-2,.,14,CASSLVQGGNEQFF
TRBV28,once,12,CASSTRVSQQYF
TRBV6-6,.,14,CASRLGPLNTEAFF
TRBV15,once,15,CATSKRWTSTDTQYF
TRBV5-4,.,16,CASSLSVGGLNTEAFF
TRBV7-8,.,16,CASSPQTGGLGTEAFF
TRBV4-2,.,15,CASSQGLAPHSPLHF
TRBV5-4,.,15,CASSPAGGDGYGYTF
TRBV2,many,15,CASRGKGRGIKTQYF
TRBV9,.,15,CASSVAGGSKNIQYF
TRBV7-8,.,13,CASSPIPQNEAFF
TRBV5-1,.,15,CASSSGQDLGETQYF
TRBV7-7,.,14,CASSLARGRETQYF
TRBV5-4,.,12,CASRQGAGEQYF
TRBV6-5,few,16,CASIYKGVGDSYEQYF
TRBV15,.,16,CATSSRRDSNTDTQYF
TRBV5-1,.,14,CASSFPGEMYEQYF
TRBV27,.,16,CASSLWKRGVTGELFF
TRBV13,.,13,CASRSLGNSPLHF
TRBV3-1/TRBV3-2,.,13,CASRPQGATEAFF
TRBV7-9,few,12,CASSLGTDTQYF
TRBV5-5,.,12,CASYITGDTQYF
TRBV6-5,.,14,CASSPPGQTYEQYF
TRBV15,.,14,CATSWAGPYNEQFF
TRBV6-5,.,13,CASRRTGEVEAFF
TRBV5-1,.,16,CASSSKNQDPNYGYTF
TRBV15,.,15,CATSRRDRRNTEAFF
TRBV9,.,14,CASNSPAGNYGYTF
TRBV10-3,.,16,CAISESLGSRDTEAFF
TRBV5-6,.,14,CASSFGQGTDTIYF
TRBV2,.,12,CASSEDSYGYTF
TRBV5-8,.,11,CASSLVETQYF
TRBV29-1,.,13,CSASLLANYGYTF
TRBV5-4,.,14,CASSAGGSPYEQYF
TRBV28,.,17,CASSPGQGATYQETQYF
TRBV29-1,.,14,CSVEDPVILYEQYF
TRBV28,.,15,CASSLRGLSGNTIYF
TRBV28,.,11,CASSLPGELFF
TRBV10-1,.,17,CASSESIGGQGEAEAFF
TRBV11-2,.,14,CASSLIGGLDTQYF
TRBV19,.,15,CASSILGRNTGELFF
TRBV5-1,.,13,CASSGGVGTEAFF
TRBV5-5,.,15,CASSSRQGLAGELFF
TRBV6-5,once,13,CASKENLGTLVTF
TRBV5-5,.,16,CASSLAVGSRLNEQYF
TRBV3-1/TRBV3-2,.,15,CASSPRGAGGYEQYF